Here is one T cell receptor beta chain with its context. The ends were cut back, 7 bases at V and 4 bases at J, with 16 bases in the middle. Germline loops: CDR1 SNHLY, CDR2 FYNNEI. This CDR3 has 15 residues. Libraries were prepared by immunoSEQ multiplex PCR; TCRdb keeps only in-frame clonotypes and omits some of them. The sample lists tens of thousands of clones, 79% occurring once. The time point here: baseline, week 1 (first vaccination visit). Treatment given: pre-vaccination baseline after standard-of-care therapy. The data derive from a study of a mutant IDH1 vaccine in newly diagnosed glioma. The sequence derives from a man over 45 with glioma. This specimen was PBMCs, taken from a glioma patient treated with radiotherapy, temozolomide or both. J is TRBJ1-4 and V is TRBV2; D call uncertain. The CDR3 region has the DNA TGTGCCAGCAAATTGGACTCCTCGGGTAATGAAAAACTGTTTTTT. Its translation: CASKLDSSGNEKLFF.